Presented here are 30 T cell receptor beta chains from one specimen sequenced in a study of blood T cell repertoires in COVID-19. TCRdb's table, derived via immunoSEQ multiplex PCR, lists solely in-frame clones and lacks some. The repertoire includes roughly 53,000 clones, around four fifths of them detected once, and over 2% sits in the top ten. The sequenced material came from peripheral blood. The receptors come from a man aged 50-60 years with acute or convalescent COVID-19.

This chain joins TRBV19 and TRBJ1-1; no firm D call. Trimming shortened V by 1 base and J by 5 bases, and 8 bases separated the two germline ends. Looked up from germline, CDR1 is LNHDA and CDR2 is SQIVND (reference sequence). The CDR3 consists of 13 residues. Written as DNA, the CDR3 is TGTGCCAGTAGTATAGGACTAGGGACTGAAGCTTTCTTT. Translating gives CASSIGLGTEAFF.

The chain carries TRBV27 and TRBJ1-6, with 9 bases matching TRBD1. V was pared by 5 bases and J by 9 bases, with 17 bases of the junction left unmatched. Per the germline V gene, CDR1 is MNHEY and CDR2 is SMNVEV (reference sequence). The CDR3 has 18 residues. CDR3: CASSTLYRGPRLGSPLHF. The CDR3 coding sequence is TGTGCCAGCAGTACGCTCTACAGGGGGCCCAGGCTGGGTTCACCCCTCCACTTT.

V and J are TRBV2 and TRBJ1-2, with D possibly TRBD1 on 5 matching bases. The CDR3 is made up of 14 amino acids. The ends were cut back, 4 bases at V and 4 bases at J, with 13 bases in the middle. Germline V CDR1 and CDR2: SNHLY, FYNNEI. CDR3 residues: CASSGADSAYGYTF. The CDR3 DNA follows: TGTGCCAGCAGTGGGGCCGACAGCGCCTATGGCTACACCTTC.

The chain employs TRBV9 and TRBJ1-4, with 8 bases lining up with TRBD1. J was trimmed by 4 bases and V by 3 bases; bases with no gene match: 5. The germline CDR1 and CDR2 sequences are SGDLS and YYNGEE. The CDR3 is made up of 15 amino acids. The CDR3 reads CASSATQGVNEKLFF. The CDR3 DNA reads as TGTGCCAGCAGCGCCACACAGGGGGTTAATGAAAAACTGTTTTTT.

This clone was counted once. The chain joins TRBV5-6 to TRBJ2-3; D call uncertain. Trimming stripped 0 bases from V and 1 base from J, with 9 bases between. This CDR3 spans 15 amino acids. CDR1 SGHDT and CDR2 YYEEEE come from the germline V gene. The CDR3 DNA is TGTGCCAGCAGCTTGGCCTGGCAGGGCACAGATACGCAGTATTTT. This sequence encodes CASSLAWQGTDTQYF.

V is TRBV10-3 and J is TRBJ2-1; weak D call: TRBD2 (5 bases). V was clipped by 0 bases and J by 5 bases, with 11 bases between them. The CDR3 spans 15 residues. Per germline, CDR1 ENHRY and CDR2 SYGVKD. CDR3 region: CAISESELVNNEQFF. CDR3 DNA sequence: TGTGCCATCAGTGAGTCTGAACTAGTGAACAATGAGCAGTTCTTC.

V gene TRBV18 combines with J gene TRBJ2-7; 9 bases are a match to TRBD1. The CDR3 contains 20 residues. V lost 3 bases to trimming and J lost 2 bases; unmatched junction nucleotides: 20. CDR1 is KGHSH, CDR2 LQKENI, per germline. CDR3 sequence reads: CASSPYYRDRASYPTYEQYF. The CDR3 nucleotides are TGTGCCAGCTCACCCTACTACCGGGACAGGGCTTCCTACCCAACCTACGAGCAGTACTTC.

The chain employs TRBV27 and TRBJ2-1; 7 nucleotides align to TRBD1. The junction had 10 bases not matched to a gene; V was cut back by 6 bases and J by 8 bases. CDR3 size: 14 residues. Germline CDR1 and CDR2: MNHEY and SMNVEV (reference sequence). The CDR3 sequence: CASSPGTVFYEQFF. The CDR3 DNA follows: TGTGCCAGCAGCCCCGGGACAGTGTTTTATGAGCAGTTCTTC.

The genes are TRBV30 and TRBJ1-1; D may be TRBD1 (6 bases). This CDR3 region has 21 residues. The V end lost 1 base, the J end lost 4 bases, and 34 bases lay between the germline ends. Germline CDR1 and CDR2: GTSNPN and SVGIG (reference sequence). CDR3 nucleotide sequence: TGTGCCTGGAGTGCATATAGCGGGGGGCCCTTTCGGGGGAAGGGGCGCACTGAAGCTTTCTTT. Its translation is CAWSAYSGGPFRGKGRTEAFF.

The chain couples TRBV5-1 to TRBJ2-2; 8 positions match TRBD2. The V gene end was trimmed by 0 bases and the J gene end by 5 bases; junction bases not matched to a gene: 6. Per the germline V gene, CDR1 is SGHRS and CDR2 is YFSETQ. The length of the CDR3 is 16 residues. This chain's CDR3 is CASSLASGRLTGELFF. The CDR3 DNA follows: TGCGCCAGCAGCTTGGCCAGCGGGAGACTTACCGGGGAGCTGTTTTTT.

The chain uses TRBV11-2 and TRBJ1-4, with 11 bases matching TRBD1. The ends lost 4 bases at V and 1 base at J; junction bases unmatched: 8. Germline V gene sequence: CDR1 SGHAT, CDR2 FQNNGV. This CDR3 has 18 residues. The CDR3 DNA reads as TGTGCCAGCAGCTCCTGGACAGGGGGCGTGAGAACTAATGAAAAACTGTTTTTT. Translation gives CASSSWTGGVRTNEKLFF.

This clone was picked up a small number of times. DNA of the CDR3: TGTGCCAGCAGCTTAGACAGGCCGAACACTGAAGCTTTCTTT. Translating gives CASSLDRPNTEAFF. The chain uses TRBV7-9 and TRBJ1-1; tentatively, D is TRBD1 (5 bases). CDR1 and CDR2 from the germline V gene are SEHNR and FQNEAQ (reference sequence). This CDR3 comprises 14 residues. The V end was cut by 1 base, the J end by 1 base, with 7 bases between.

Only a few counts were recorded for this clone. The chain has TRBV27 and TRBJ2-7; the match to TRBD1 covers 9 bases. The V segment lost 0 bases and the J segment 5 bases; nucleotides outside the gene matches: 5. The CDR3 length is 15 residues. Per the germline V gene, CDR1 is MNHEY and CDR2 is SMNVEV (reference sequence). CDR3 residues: CASSLSATGGDEQYF. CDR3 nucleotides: TGTGCCAGCAGTTTATCTGCGACAGGGGGTGACGAGCAGTACTTC.

As DNA, the CDR3 is TGCGCCAGCAGCTATACCGGGACAGGGAACTACGAGCAGTACTTC. Its translation is CASSYTGTGNYEQYF. V is TRBV5-1 and J is TRBJ2-7; 9 bases agree with TRBD1. The length of the CDR3 is 15 residues. V lost 3 bases and J lost 3; bases outside the gene matches: 7. Looked up from germline, CDR1 is SGHRS and CDR2 is YFSETQ.

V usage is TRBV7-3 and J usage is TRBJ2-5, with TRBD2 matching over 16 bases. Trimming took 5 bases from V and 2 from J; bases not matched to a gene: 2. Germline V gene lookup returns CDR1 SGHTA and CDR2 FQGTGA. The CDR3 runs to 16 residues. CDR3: CASSTGLAGGQETQYF. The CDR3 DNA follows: TGTGCCAGCAGCACGGGACTAGCGGGGGGGCAAGAGACCCAGTACTTC.

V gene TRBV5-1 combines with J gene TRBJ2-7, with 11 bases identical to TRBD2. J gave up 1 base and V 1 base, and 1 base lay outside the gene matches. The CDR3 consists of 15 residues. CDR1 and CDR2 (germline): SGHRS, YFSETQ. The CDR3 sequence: CASSLSSGRSYEQYF. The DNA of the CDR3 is TGCGCCAGCAGCTTGTCTAGCGGGAGGTCCTACGAGCAGTACTTC.

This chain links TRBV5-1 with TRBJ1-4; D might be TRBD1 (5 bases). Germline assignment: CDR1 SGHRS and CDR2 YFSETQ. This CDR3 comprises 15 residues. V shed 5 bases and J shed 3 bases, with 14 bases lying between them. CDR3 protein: CASSLTGTSNEKLFF. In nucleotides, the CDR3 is TGCGCCAGCAGTTTGACCGGGACTTCTAATGAAAAACTGTTTTTT.

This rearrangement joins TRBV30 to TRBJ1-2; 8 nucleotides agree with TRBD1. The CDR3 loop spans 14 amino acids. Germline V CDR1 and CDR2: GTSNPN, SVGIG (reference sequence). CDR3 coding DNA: TGTCCCTTCATGGGACAGGCGATTAACTATGGCTACACCTTC. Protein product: CPFMGQAINYGYTF.

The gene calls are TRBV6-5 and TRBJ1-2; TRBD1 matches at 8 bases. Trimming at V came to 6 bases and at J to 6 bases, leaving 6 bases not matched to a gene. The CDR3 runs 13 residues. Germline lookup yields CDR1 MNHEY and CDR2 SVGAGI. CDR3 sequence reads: CASSTLTGDGYTF. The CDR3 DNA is TGTGCCAGCAGCACTTTGACAGGGGATGGCTACACCTTC.

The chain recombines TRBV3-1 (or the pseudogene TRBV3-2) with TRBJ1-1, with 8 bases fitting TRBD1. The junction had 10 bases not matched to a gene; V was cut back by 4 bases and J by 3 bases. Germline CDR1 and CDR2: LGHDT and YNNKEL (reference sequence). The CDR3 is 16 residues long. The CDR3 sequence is CASSRGTGGIDTEAFF. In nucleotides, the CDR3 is TGTGCCAGCAGCCGAGGGACAGGAGGAATAGACACTGAAGCTTTCTTT.

CDR3 sequence reads: CASSFFSGITDTQYF. The CDR3 DNA follows: TGTGCCAGCAGCTTTTTTTCCGGGATCACAGATACGCAGTATTTT. The gene calls are TRBV7-2 and TRBJ2-3; D possibly corresponds to TRBD2 (5 bases). The CDR3 is 15 residues long. V dropped 3 bases and J dropped 2 bases, with 12 bases sitting between them. Germline V CDR1 and CDR2: SGHTA, FQGNSA.

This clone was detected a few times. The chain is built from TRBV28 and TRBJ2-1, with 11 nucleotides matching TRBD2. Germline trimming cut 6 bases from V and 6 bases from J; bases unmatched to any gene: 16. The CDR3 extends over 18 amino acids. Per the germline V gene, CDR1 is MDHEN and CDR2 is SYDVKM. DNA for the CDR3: TGTGCCAGCAGATCTGCCGGGACTAGCGGAAAATGGCGCAATGAGCAGTTCTTC. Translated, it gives CASRSAGTSGKWRNEQFF.

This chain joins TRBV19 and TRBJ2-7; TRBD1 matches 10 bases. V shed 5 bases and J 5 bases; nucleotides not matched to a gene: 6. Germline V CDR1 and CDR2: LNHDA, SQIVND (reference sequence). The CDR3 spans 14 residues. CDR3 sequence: CASSLTTGGDEQYF. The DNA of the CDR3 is TGTGCCAGTAGTCTAACGACAGGGGGCGACGAGCAGTACTTC.

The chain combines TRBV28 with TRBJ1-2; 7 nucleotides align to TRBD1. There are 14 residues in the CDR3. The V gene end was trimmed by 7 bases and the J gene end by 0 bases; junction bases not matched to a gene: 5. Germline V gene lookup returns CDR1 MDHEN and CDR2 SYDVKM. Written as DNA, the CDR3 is TGTGCCAGCAAAGGGGGCGGAACTAACTATGGCTACACCTTC. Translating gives CASKGGGTNYGYTF.

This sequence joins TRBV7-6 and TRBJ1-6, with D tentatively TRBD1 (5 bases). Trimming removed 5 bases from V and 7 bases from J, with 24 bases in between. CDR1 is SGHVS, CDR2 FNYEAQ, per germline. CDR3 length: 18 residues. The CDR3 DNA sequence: TGTGCCAGCAGCCGGGGGGGTAGGCAGGGTATAGGAAATTCACCCCTCCACTTT. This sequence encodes CASSRGGRQGIGNSPLHF. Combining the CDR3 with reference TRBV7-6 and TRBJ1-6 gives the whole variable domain GAGVSQSPRYKVTKRGQDVALRCDPISGHVSLYWYRQALGQGPEFLTYFNYEAQQDKSGLPNDRFSAERPEGSISTLTIQRTEQRDSAMYRCASSRGGRQGIGNSPLHFGNGTRLTVT.

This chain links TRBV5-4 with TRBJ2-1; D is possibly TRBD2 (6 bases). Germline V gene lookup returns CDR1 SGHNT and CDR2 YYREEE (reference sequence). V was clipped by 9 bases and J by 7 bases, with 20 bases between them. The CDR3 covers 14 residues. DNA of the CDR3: TGTGCCACCGTAGACCGGGGGTCGGGAAATGAGCAGTTCTTC. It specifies CATVDRGSGNEQFF.

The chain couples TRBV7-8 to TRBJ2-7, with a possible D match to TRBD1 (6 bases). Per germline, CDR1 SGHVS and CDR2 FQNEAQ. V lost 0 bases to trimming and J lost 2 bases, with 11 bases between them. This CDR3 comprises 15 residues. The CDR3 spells CASSLAAGVPYEQYF. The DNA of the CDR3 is TGTGCCAGCAGCTTAGCGGCAGGGGTTCCCTACGAGCAGTACTTC. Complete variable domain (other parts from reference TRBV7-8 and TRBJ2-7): GAGVSQSPRYKVAKRGQDVALRCDPISGHVSLFWYQQALGQGPEFLTYFQNEAQLDKSGLPSDRFFAERPEGSVSTLKIQRTQQEDSAVYLCASSLAAGVPYEQYFGPGTRLTVT.

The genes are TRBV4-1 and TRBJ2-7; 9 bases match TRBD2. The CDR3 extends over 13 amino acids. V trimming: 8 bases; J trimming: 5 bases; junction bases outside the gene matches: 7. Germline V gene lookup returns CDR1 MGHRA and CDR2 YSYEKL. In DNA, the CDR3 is TGCGCCAGCCGGGGACTAGCAGGGCACGAGCAGTACTTC. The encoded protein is CASRGLAGHEQYF.

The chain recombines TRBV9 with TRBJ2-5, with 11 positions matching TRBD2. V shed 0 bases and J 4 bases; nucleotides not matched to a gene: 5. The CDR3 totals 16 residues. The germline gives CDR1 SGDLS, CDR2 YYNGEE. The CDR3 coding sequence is TGTGCCAGCAGCGTAGGAAATAGCGGGGGGGCAGAGACCCAGTACTTC. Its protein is CASSVGNSGGAETQYF.

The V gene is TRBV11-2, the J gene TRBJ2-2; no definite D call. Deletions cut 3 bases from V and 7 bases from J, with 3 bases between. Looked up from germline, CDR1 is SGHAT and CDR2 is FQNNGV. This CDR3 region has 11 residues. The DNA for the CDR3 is TGTGCCAGCAGCTTGAGCGGGGAGCTGTTTTTT. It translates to CASSLSGELFF.